A selection of T cell receptor beta chains follows, all from one sample in a study of blood T cell repertoires in COVID-19. The repertoire was sequenced with immunoSEQ multiplex PCR; TCRdb's copy has only in-frame clones and lacks some. This sample has about 180,000 clones, with 75% to 85% found just once. Specimen: peripheral blood. The receptors here all came from a human donor in a cohort sampled during active COVID-19. Both conserved end residues are part of each CDR3. Fields, in order: CDR3 protein, J gene, CDR3 length, V gene.

cdr3_aa: CASSYPGQTYEQYF; j_call: TRBJ2-7; cdr3_length: 14; v_call: TRBV6-2/TRBV6-3
cdr3_aa: CASSSGFEYEQYF; j_call: TRBJ2-7; cdr3_length: 13; v_call: TRBV21-1
cdr3_aa: CASSQVGGFTQYF; j_call: TRBJ2-5; cdr3_length: 13; v_call: TRBV3-1/TRBV3-2
cdr3_aa: CASSDRGFQPQHF; j_call: TRBJ1-5; cdr3_length: 13; v_call: TRBV18
cdr3_aa: CASSDGGQGFNQPQHF; j_call: TRBJ1-5; cdr3_length: 16; v_call: TRBV2
cdr3_aa: CASSRDTAEALHF; j_call: TRBJ1-6; cdr3_length: 13; v_call: TRBV5-1
cdr3_aa: CASSDPDRGKAFF; j_call: TRBJ1-1; cdr3_length: 13; v_call: TRBV6-4
cdr3_aa: CASSFGSGGAEETQYF; j_call: TRBJ2-5; cdr3_length: 16; v_call: TRBV5-1
cdr3_aa: CASGREIDQPQHF; j_call: TRBJ1-5; cdr3_length: 13; v_call: TRBV2
cdr3_aa: CASSSKTAGGPYEQYF; j_call: TRBJ2-7; cdr3_length: 16; v_call: TRBV9
cdr3_aa: CASSLGQGREAFF; j_call: TRBJ1-1; cdr3_length: 13; v_call: TRBV5-1
cdr3_aa: CASSWGQGASNEQFF; j_call: TRBJ2-1; cdr3_length: 15; v_call: TRBV5-1
cdr3_aa: CASSLTPRGVLNTEAFF; j_call: TRBJ1-1; cdr3_length: 17; v_call: TRBV7-3
cdr3_aa: CASSQDRRASGIREQYF; j_call: TRBJ2-7; cdr3_length: 17; v_call: TRBV4-3
cdr3_aa: CASSQEGAGYTQYF; j_call: TRBJ2-3; cdr3_length: 14; v_call: TRBV4-3
cdr3_aa: CASSLDRDRGVYGYTF; j_call: TRBJ1-2; cdr3_length: 16; v_call: TRBV10-2
cdr3_aa: CASSPGTVTGELFF; j_call: TRBJ2-2; cdr3_length: 14; v_call: TRBV18
cdr3_aa: CASSLVIQRDASYEQYF; j_call: TRBJ2-7; cdr3_length: 17; v_call: TRBV11-2
cdr3_aa: CASSPERLYEQYF; j_call: TRBJ2-7; cdr3_length: 13; v_call: TRBV7-2
cdr3_aa: CASRTGAGNTIYF; j_call: TRBJ1-3; cdr3_length: 13; v_call: TRBV7-9
cdr3_aa: CASRELAGGGYEQYF; j_call: TRBJ2-7; cdr3_length: 15; v_call: TRBV5-1
cdr3_aa: CASSLEGGYLSGNTIYF; j_call: TRBJ1-3; cdr3_length: 17; v_call: TRBV7-2
cdr3_aa: CASRTRGQGDTEQYF; j_call: TRBJ2-7; cdr3_length: 15; v_call: TRBV27
cdr3_aa: CASRPRGTEAFF; j_call: TRBJ1-1; cdr3_length: 12; v_call: TRBV6-5
cdr3_aa: CASRSGTSGYEQYF; j_call: TRBJ2-7; cdr3_length: 14; v_call: TRBV28
cdr3_aa: CSVGGLINNEQFF; j_call: TRBJ2-1; cdr3_length: 13; v_call: TRBV29-1
cdr3_aa: CASSLPLQETQYF; j_call: TRBJ2-5; cdr3_length: 13; v_call: TRBV7-9
cdr3_aa: CASSLDLAGGREQYF; j_call: TRBJ2-7; cdr3_length: 15; v_call: TRBV7-2
cdr3_aa: CASSYSGHLSYEQYF; j_call: TRBJ2-7; cdr3_length: 15; v_call: TRBV6-2/TRBV6-3
cdr3_aa: CASSRPGQSHEQYF; j_call: TRBJ2-7; cdr3_length: 14; v_call: TRBV27
cdr3_aa: CASSARPGGNEKLFF; j_call: TRBJ1-4; cdr3_length: 15; v_call: TRBV7-2
cdr3_aa: CASSPRTGASNQPQHF; j_call: TRBJ1-5; cdr3_length: 16; v_call: TRBV19
cdr3_aa: CASSDRTSVYEQYF; j_call: TRBJ2-7; cdr3_length: 14; v_call: TRBV3-1/TRBV3-2
cdr3_aa: CASSEYHEQYF; j_call: TRBJ2-7; cdr3_length: 11; v_call: TRBV12-3/TRBV12-4
cdr3_aa: CASSLPGRNQPQHF; j_call: TRBJ1-5; cdr3_length: 14; v_call: TRBV18
cdr3_aa: CASSYAPVMNTEAFF; j_call: TRBJ1-1; cdr3_length: 15; v_call: TRBV6-5
cdr3_aa: CATSRDKTGRSYEQYF; j_call: TRBJ2-7; cdr3_length: 16; v_call: TRBV15
cdr3_aa: CASSSRGYGYTF; j_call: TRBJ1-2; cdr3_length: 12; v_call: TRBV27
cdr3_aa: CSARLNGELFF; j_call: TRBJ2-2; cdr3_length: 11; v_call: TRBV29-1
cdr3_aa: CASSLAGASGSSSTDTQYF; j_call: TRBJ2-3; cdr3_length: 19; v_call: TRBV5-8
cdr3_aa: CASTRGTEAFF; j_call: TRBJ1-1; cdr3_length: 11; v_call: TRBV6-5
cdr3_aa: CASSKSQSPGEAFF; j_call: TRBJ1-1; cdr3_length: 14; v_call: TRBV21-1
cdr3_aa: CAISPGQDRNTYEQYF; j_call: TRBJ2-7; cdr3_length: 16; v_call: TRBV10-3
cdr3_aa: CASSQGGGFRNEQFF; j_call: TRBJ2-1; cdr3_length: 15; v_call: TRBV19
cdr3_aa: CASSYGPSDAYEQYF; j_call: TRBJ2-7; cdr3_length: 15; v_call: TRBV6-2/TRBV6-3
cdr3_aa: CASSASYYGAEAFF; j_call: TRBJ1-1; cdr3_length: 14; v_call: TRBV10-1
cdr3_aa: CASSGRGEETQYF; j_call: TRBJ2-5; cdr3_length: 13; v_call: TRBV6-5
cdr3_aa: CASSLNGAVAYEQYF; j_call: TRBJ2-7; cdr3_length: 15; v_call: TRBV7-2
cdr3_aa: CASAKLNGEQFF; j_call: TRBJ2-1; cdr3_length: 12; v_call: TRBV7-8
cdr3_aa: CASSLSSGAYEQYF; j_call: TRBJ2-7; cdr3_length: 14; v_call: TRBV11-2
cdr3_aa: CASSLRTVTEAFF; j_call: TRBJ1-1; cdr3_length: 13; v_call: TRBV11-2
cdr3_aa: CASSSFSGGISYEQYF; j_call: TRBJ2-7; cdr3_length: 16; v_call: TRBV18